This T cell receptor beta chain was captured in a study of cytomegalovirus exposure and HLA in healthy donors. Study observations and caveats: In a later analysis, TCR beta V- and J-gene trimming showed a link to a missense DCLRE1C variant.

As for this clone: Antigen specificity is unknown.

A multiplex PCR was run with 60 Vbeta primers and 13 Jbeta primers. Some clones are missing from TCRdb's copy, which holds only in-frame ones; the method was immunoSEQ multiplex PCR. The sample lists about 110,000 clones, roughly 76% occurring once. The ends lost 0 bases at V and 10 bases at J; junction bases unmatched: 6. CDR1 and CDR2 (germline): SGHTA, FQGNSA. The CDR3 consists of 14 residues. The source is a woman aged 45-65 years in good health and CMV-seropositive. The chain carries TRBV7-2 and TRBJ2-3, with 8 positions matching TRBD2. The specimen sequenced was PBMCs. The CDR3 is CASSLAPGGLAQYF. For the CDR3, the DNA is TGTGCCAGCAGCTTAGCCCCGGGGGGGCTGGCGCAGTATTTT. Supplemented by reference TRBV7-2 and TRBJ2-3, the full variable domain reads GAGVSQSPSNKVTEKGKDVELRCDPISGHTALYWYRQSLGQGLEFLIYFQGNSAPDKSGLPSDRFSAERTGGSVSTLTIQRTQQEDSAVYLCASSLAPGGLAQYFGPGTRLTVL.